These 21 T cell receptor beta chains were all obtained from the same sample, sequenced in a study of CD8+CD57+ T cells in acquired aplastic anemia. Before being chosen for sequencing, patients had shown CD8+CD57+ cell expansion by flow cytometry. It was genomic DNA that served as the template for profiling TCR beta VDJ and CDR3. MiXCR, run by TCRdb on the reads, gives a single entry per CDR3 protein. The repertoire holds about half a million distinct CDR3 sequences, with about a third as singletons. Material: sorted CD4+, CD8+, or CD8+CD57+ T cells (not recorded which) from PBMCs. The receptors were sampled from a human donor with aplastic anemia.

The rearrangement links TRBV28 to TRBJ1-5; a weak D match, TRBD1 (5 bases). The CDR3 sequence is 16 residues long. Trimming took off 4 bases at V and 6 bases at J, with 19 bases between the two ends. CDR1 is MDHEN, CDR2 SYDVKM, per germline. The CDR3 loop is CASSSNQGPSGQPQHF. The CDR3 DNA sequence: TGTGCCAGCAGTTCCAACCAGGGCCCTTCGGGTCAGCCCCAGCATTTT.

V usage is TRBV27 and J usage is TRBJ2-3; D unresolved. The CDR3 totals 14 residues. Germline loops: CDR1 MNHEY, CDR2 SMNVEV (reference sequence). Trimming removed 2 bases at V and 2 bases at J, with 8 bases between. CDR3 coding DNA: TGTGCCAGCAGTTTAAATCGGAACACAGATACGCAGTATTTT. This translates into CASSLNRNTDTQYF.

This clonotype occurred a few times. The V and J genes are TRBV30 and TRBJ1-5; D gene unclear. V lost 2 bases, J lost 0 bases, and 8 bases lay in between. The germline gives CDR1 GTSNPN, CDR2 SVGIG (reference sequence). This CDR3 spans 14 amino acids. The CDR3 region is CAWSPLDSNQPQHF. In nucleotides, the CDR3 is TGTGCCTGGAGTCCACTGGATAGCAATCAGCCCCAGCATTTT. The variable domain in full, completed from reference TRBV30 and TRBJ1-5, reads SQTIHQWPATLVQPVGSPLSLECTVEGTSNPNLYWYRQAAGRGLQLLFYSVGIGQISSEVPQNLSASRPQDRQFILSSKKLLLSDSGFYLCAWSPLDSNQPQHFGDGTRLSIL.

CDR3 coding DNA: TGTGCCAGCAGTGAAATTAGGCCGAGTAACTATGGCTACACCTTC. It codes for CASSEIRPSNYGYTF. This chain joins TRBV2 and TRBJ1-2, with D unresolved. The CDR3 sequence is 15 residues long. Trimming left V 2 bases short and J 1 base short, with 11 bases between. Germline V gene lookup returns CDR1 SNHLY and CDR2 FYNNEI.

In DNA form, the CDR3 reads TGTGCCAGCAGCTTCTATCCCGGGACTAGTAATGAGCAGTTCTTC. Its translation is CASSFYPGTSNEQFF. The chain recombines TRBV7-2 with TRBJ2-1, with 8 bases matching TRBD2. The germline gives CDR1 SGHTA, CDR2 FQGNSA. This CDR3 is built from 15 residues. V gave up 3 bases and J gave up 7 bases; unmatched junction bases: 8.

The CDR3 reads CASSMGGWHNQPQHF. The CDR3 DNA sequence: TGTGCCAGCAGCATGGGGGGATGGCACAATCAGCCCCAGCATTTT. The chain carries TRBV5-6 and TRBJ1-5, with D possibly TRBD1 on 5 matching bases. The length of the CDR3 is 15 residues. V dropped 4 bases and J dropped 3 bases, with 14 bases sitting between them. The germline V gene has CDR1 SGHDT and CDR2 YYEEEE.

This clonotype occurred many times. V usage is TRBV9 and J usage is TRBJ2-7; 7 bases fit TRBD1. Germline V lookup: CDR1 SGDLS, CDR2 YYNGEE. The CDR3 contains 15 residues. J was trimmed by 0 bases and V by 6 bases; bases with no gene match: 9. CDR3 sequence: CASTPSGTASYEQYF. The DNA for the CDR3 is TGTGCCAGCACCCCCTCGGGGACAGCCTCCTACGAGCAGTACTTC.

About this clonotype: One end of the junction does not line up with germline, which may come from a read error. J is TRBJ2-7 and V is TRBV5-1; D uncertain. CDR1 is SGHRS, CDR2 YFSETQ, per germline. This CDR3 is built from 17 residues. CDR3 amino acids: CASSLASGQVAHYGQYF. The CDR3 DNA reads as TGCGCCAGCAGCTTGGCCTCTGGTCAGGTGGCCCACTACGGGCAGTACTTC.

This chain joins TRBV15 and TRBJ2-6; TRBD1 matches at 9 bases. This CDR3 spans 16 amino acids. The V segment lost 7 bases and the J segment 0 bases; nucleotides outside the gene matches: 4. Germline V gives CDR1 LNHNV, CDR2 YYDKDF (reference sequence). CDR3 amino acids: CATKDRGFSGANVLTF. The CDR3 DNA follows: TGTGCCACCAAAGACAGGGGGTTCTCTGGGGCCAACGTCCTGACTTTC.

This clonotype was seen a few times. This rearrangement joins TRBV10-3 to TRBJ2-3; TRBD2 agrees at 14 bases. Per germline, CDR1 ENHRY and CDR2 SYGVKD. The CDR3 consists of 18 residues. V was clipped by 1 base and J by 2 bases; unmatched bases: 5. The CDR3 loop is CAISEFRLAGGYTDTQYF. CDR3 in DNA: TGTGCCATCAGTGAGTTCAGACTAGCGGGGGGGTACACAGATACGCAGTATTTT.

The genes are TRBV10-3 and TRBJ1-6, with a possible D match to TRBD1 (5 bases). This CDR3 is 14 amino acids long. V lost 2 bases to trimming and J lost 6 bases, with 8 bases between them. Germline loops: CDR1 ENHRY, CDR2 SYGVKD. The DNA for the CDR3 is TGTGCCATCAGTGAGGACAGTTTTAATTCACCCCTCCACTTT. Translated: CAISEDSFNSPLHF.

This clonotype was seen many times. V and J are TRBV7-2 and TRBJ2-5; tentative D call: TRBD2 (5 bases). CDR3 length: 15 amino acids. CDR1 and CDR2 (germline): SGHTA, FQGNSA. Deletions cut 5 bases from V and 5 bases from J, with 18 bases between. CDR3: CASSHLPMTGETQYF. CDR3 nucleotide sequence: TGTGCCAGCAGCCACCTCCCGATGACGGGGGAGACCCAGTACTTC.

The chain joins TRBV2 to TRBJ1-2, with D perhaps matching TRBD1 (5 bases). CDR1 and CDR2 (germline): SNHLY, FYNNEI. V was shortened by 6 bases and J by 3 bases, with 17 bases between the two germline ends. This CDR3 comprises 15 residues. The CDR3 loop is CASRTAWGMDYGYTF. Written as DNA, the CDR3 is TGTGCCAGCAGAACCGCTTGGGGGATGGACTATGGCTACACCTTC.

The J gene is TRBJ1-6, the V gene TRBV20-1; maybe TRBD1 (5 bases). This CDR3 has 14 residues. V lost 1 base to trimming and J lost 10 bases, with 14 bases between them. Per germline, CDR1 DFQATT and CDR2 SNEGSKA (reference sequence). This CDR3 is CSARVSGGSSPLHF. The CDR3 coding sequence is TGCAGTGCTAGAGTATCTGGGGGATCCTCACCCCTCCACTTT.

This clonotype was observed many times. This chain joins TRBV7-6 and TRBJ2-1; D unclear. Trimming cost V 2 bases and J 7 bases, with 3 bases left between them. CDR1 is SGHVS and CDR2 is FNYEAQ in the germline V gene. The CDR3 totals 11 residues. For the CDR3, the DNA is TGTGCCAGCAGCTTAACGAATGAGCAGTTCTTC. Translating it yields CASSLTNEQFF.

This clonotype was detected only a few times. The chain uses TRBV7-6 and TRBJ2-1, with 7 bases that match TRBD2. CDR1 and CDR2 (germline): SGHVS, FNYEAQ. The trim removed 3 bases at V and 0 bases at J, leaving 5 bases unmatched. CDR3 size: 16 residues. DNA of the CDR3: TGTGCCAGCAGCTTGGTAGCGGGCCACTCCTACAATGAGCAGTTCTTC. Translated, it gives CASSLVAGHSYNEQFF.

In DNA form, the CDR3 reads TGTGCCAGCAGCGTAGCCCAGGTCTACAATGAGCAGTTCTTC. This encodes CASSVAQVYNEQFF. The chain carries TRBV9 and TRBJ2-1; D remains unclear. Germline assignment: CDR1 SGDLS and CDR2 YYNGEE. The CDR3 has 14 residues. V shed 0 bases and J shed 3 bases, with 7 bases lying between them.

The gene calls are TRBV29-1 and TRBJ1-2; the D is unclear. The germline V gene has CDR1 SQVTM and CDR2 ANQGSEA. V was clipped by 3 bases and J by 4 bases, with 9 bases between them. This CDR3 spans 12 amino acids. The CDR3 sequence is CSVDGVGYGYTF. For the CDR3, the DNA is TGCAGCGTTGATGGGGTAGGCTATGGCTACACCTTC.

This chain joins TRBV14 and TRBJ1-1; D not certain. This CDR3 is built from 13 residues. Germline CDR1 and CDR2: SGHDN and FVKESK. Trimming removed 4 bases at V and 7 bases at J, with 13 bases between. The CDR3 DNA sequence: TGTGCCAGCAGCCGCACTGGCCAGTATGAAGCTTTCTTT. It yields the protein CASSRTGQYEAFF.

V gene TRBV4-2 combines with J gene TRBJ2-7, with D perhaps matching TRBD2 (5 bases). This CDR3 has 15 amino acids. Trimming cost V 1 base and J 6 bases, with 16 bases left between them. Germline-derived CDR1 and CDR2 are LGHNA and YNFKEQ. CDR3 sequence (DNA): TGTGCCAGCAGCCAAGGGGGAACACTAGAGTCCGAGCAGTACTTC. This codes for CASSQGGTLESEQYF.

Worth noting for this clonotype: The junction does not match germline at one end; this may be a read error. V usage is TRBV2 and J usage is TRBJ1-3; 8 positions agree with TRBD1. The CDR3 is 17 amino acids. The germline CDR1 and CDR2 sequences are SNHLY and FYNNEI. CDR3 loop: CAREHWDRSGAGNTVYF. The CDR3 region has the DNA TGTGCCAGGGAACATTGGGACAGGAGTGGAGCTGGAAACACCGTATATTTT.